Listed below are T cell receptor beta chains from one sample, sequenced in a study of monozygotic twins with inflammatory bowel disease. TCRdb reprocessed the 5' RACE reads, with one entry per CDR3 protein and no DNA. With hundreds of thousands of distinct CDR3 sequences in the sample, the ten largest clones hold about 2.4%. The sample comprised blood. These receptors were obtained from a human donor with ulcerative colitis or Crohn's disease, or a healthy co-twin of an affected twin (not recorded which). CDR3s include the opening cysteine and the closing phenylalanine or tryptophan.

J gene: TRBJ2-5; V gene: TRBV9; CDR3 protein: CASSVEGTPQETQYF
J gene: TRBJ2-2; V gene: TRBV4-2; CDR3 protein: CASSRNPAGTPNTGELFF
J gene: TRBJ2-5; V gene: TRBV10-3; CDR3 protein: CAISESSGQETQYF
J gene: TRBJ2-1; V gene: TRBV7-9; CDR3 protein: CASSRVLADNEQFF
J gene: TRBJ2-7; V gene: TRBV3-1; CDR3 protein: CASSHKLAGDYEQYF
J gene: TRBJ1-4; V gene: TRBV29-1; CDR3 protein: CSVSRGGGLEKLFF
J gene: TRBJ1-2; V gene: TRBV29-1; CDR3 protein: CSVSPGTNYGYTF
J gene: TRBJ1-6; V gene: TRBV4-3; CDR3 protein: CASSQSRLGSYNSPLHF
J gene: TRBJ2-3; V gene: TRBV5-4; CDR3 protein: CASSLAPLNTQYF
J gene: TRBJ2-2; V gene: TRBV6-5; CDR3 protein: CASSYSIGGLAGGELFF
J gene: TRBJ2-7; V gene: TRBV20-1; CDR3 protein: CSARDNLPYEQYF